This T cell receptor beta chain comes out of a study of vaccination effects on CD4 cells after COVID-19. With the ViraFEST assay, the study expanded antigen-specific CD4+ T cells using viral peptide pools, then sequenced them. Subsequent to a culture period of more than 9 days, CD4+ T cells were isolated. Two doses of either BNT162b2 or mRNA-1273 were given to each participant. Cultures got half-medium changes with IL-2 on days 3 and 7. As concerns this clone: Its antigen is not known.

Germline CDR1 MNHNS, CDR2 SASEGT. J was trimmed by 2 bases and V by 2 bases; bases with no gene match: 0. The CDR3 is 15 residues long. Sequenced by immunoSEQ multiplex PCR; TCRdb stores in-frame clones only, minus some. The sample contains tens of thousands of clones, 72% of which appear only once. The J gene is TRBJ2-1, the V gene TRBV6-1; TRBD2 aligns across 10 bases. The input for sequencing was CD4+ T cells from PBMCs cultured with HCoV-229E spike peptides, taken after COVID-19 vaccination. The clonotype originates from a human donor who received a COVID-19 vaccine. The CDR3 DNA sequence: TGTGCCAGCAGTGAACTAGCGGGGGCCTACAATGAGCAGTTCTTC. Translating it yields CASSELAGAYNEQFF.